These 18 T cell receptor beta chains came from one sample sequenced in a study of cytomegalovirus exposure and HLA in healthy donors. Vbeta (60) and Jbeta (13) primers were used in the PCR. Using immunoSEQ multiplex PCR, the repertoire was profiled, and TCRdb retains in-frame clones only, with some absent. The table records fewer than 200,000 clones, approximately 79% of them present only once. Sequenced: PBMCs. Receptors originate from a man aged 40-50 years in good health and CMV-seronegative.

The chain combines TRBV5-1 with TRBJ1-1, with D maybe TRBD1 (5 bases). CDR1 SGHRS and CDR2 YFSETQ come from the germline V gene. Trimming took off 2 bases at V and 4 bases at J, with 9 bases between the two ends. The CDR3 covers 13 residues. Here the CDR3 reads CASSFWGGTEAFF. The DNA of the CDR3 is TGCGCCAGCAGCTTTTGGGGGGGCACTGAAGCTTTCTTT.

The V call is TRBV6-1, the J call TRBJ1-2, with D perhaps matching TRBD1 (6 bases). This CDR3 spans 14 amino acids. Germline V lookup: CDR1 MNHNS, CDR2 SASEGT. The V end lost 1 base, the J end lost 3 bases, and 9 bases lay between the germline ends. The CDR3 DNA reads TGTGCCAGCAGTGAAGTAGGGGGGGACTATGGCTACACCTTC. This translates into CASSEVGGDYGYTF.

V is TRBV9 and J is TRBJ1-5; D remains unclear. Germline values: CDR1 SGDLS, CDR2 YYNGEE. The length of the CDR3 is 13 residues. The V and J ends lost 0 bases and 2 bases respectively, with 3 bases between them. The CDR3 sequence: CASSVAGNQPQHF. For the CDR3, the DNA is TGTGCCAGCAGCGTAGCTGGCAATCAGCCCCAGCATTTT.

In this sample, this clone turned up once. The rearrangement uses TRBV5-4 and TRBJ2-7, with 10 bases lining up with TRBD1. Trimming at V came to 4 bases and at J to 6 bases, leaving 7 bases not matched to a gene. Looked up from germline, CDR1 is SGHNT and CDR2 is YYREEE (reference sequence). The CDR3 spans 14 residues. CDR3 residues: CASSNPGQGSEQYF. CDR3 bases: TGTGCCAGCAGCAACCCGGGACAGGGGTCCGAGCAGTACTTC.

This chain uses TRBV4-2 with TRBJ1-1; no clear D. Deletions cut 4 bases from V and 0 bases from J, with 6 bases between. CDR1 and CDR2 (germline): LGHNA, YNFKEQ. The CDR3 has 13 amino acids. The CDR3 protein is CASSRSLNTEAFF. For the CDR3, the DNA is TGTGCCAGCAGCCGTTCGTTGAACACTGAAGCTTTCTTT.

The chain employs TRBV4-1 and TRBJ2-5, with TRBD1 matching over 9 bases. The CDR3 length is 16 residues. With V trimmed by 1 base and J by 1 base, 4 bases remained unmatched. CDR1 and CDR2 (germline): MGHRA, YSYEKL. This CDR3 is CASSQVQGAGQETQYF. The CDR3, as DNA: TGCGCCAGCAGCCAAGTACAGGGGGCTGGCCAAGAGACCCAGTACTTC.

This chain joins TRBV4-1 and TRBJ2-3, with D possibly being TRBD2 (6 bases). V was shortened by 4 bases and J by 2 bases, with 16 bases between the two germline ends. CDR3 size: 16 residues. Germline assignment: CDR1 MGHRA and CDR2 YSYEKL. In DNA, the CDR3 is TGCGCCAGCAGCCCGGGCGGGGCGTCGCTCACAGATACGCAGTATTTT. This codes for CASSPGGASLTDTQYF.

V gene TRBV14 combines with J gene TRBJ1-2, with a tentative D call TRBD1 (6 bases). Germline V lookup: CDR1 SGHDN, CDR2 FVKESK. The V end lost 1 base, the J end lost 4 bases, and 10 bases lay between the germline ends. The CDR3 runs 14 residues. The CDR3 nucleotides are TGTGCCAGCAGCCAAGTTACAGGGAGCTATGGCTACACCTTC. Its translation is CASSQVTGSYGYTF.

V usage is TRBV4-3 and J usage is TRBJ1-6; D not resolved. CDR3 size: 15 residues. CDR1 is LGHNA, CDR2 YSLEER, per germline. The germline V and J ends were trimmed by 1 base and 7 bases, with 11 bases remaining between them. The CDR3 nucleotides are TGCGCCAGCAGCCAAGGGACGGGGTCGAATTCACCCCTCCACTTT. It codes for CASSQGTGSNSPLHF.

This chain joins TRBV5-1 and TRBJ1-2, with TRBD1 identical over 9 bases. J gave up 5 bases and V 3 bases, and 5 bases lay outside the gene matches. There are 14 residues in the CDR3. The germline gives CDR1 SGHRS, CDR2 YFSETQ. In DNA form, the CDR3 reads TGCGCCAGCAGCTCGGACAGGGGAGGGTATGGCTACACCTTC. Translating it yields CASSSDRGGYGYTF.

In DNA form, the CDR3 reads TGCAGTGCCTTCAGGGGTACGCAGTATTTT. Translation: CSAFRGTQYF. The chain couples TRBV20-1 to TRBJ2-3; weak D call: TRBD1 (6 bases). Trimming stripped 6 bases from V and 8 bases from J, with 9 bases between. The CDR3 extends over 10 amino acids. Germline V gene lookup returns CDR1 DFQATT and CDR2 SNEGSKA (reference sequence).

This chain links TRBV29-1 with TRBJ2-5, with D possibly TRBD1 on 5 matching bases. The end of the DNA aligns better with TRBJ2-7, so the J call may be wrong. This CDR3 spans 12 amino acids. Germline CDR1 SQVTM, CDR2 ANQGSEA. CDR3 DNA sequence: TGCAGCGTTAAGGGGCGCCCCTACGAGCAGTACTTC. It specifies CSVKGRPYEQYF.

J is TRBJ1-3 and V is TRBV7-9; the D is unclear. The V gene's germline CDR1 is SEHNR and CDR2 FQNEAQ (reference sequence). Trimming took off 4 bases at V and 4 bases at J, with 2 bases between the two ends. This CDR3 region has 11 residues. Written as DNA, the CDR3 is TGTGCCAGCAGCTCAGGAAACACCATATATTTT. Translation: CASSSGNTIYF. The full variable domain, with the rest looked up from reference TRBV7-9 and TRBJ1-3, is DTGVSQNPRHKITKRGQNVTFRCDPISEHNRLYWYRQTLGQGPEFLTYFQNEAQLEKSRLLSDRFSAERPKGSFSTLEIQRTEQGDSAMYLCASSSGNTIYFGEGSWLTVV.

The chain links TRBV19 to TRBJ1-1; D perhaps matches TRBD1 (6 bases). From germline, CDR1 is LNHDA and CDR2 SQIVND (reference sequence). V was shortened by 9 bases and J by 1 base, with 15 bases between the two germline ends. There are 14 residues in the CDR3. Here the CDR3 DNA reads TGTGCCAGCCGTGACAGGTTTAGGAACACTGAAGCTTTCTTT. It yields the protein CASRDRFRNTEAFF.

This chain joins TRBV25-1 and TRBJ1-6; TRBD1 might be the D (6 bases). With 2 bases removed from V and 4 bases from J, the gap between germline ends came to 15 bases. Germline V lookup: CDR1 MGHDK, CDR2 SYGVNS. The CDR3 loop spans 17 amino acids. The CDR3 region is CASSENEGVFYNSPLHF. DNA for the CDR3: TGTGCCAGCAGTGAAAATGAGGGGGTTTTTTATAATTCACCCCTCCACTTT.

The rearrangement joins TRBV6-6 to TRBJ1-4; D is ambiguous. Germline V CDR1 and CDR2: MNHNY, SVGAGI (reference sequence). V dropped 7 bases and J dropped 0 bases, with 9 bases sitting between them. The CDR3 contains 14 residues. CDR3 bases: TGTGCCAGCATTCCCACAGCAACTAATGAAAAACTGTTTTTT. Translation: CASIPTATNEKLFF.

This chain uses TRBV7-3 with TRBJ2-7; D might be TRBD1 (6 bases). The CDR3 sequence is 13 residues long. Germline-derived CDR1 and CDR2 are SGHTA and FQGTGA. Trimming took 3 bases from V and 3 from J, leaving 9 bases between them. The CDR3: CASSFYRDYEQYF. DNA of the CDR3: TGTGCCAGCAGCTTCTACAGGGACTACGAGCAGTACTTC.

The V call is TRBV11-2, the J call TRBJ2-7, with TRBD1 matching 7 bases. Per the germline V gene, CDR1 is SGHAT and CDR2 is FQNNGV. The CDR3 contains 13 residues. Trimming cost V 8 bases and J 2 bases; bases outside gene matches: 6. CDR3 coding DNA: TGTGCCAGCGGGACAGTGCGAGCCTACGAGCAGTACTTC. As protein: CASGTVRAYEQYF.